One and the same sample provided the 17 T cell receptor beta chains below, sequenced in a study of OX40 agonist ivuxolimab in advanced cancers. This table comes from immunoSEQ multiplex PCR, and its TCRdb copy is limited to in-frame clones, with some not included. Of around 40,000 clones listed, more than 75% are singletons. Material: CD4+ or CD8+ T cells sorted from blood, obtained in a trial of the OX40 agonist ivuxolimab. The receptors come from an adult with an advanced solid tumor such as melanoma, head and neck, liver or kidney cancer.

This chain joins TRBV11-2 and TRBJ2-7; D uncertain. V gave up 3 bases and J gave up 2 bases, with 17 bases separating them. The CDR3 spans 16 residues. Per the germline V gene, CDR1 is SGHAT and CDR2 is FQNNGV. The CDR3: CASSFHPLRHTYEQYF. The DNA of the CDR3 is TGTGCCAGCAGCTTTCACCCCCTCCGACACACCTACGAGCAGTACTTC.

This clone was observed a single time. This CDR3 is also generated by other DNA sequences in the sample. The V call is TRBV27, the J call TRBJ1-2; a weak D match, TRBD1 (6 bases). CDR1 MNHEY and CDR2 SMNVEV come from the germline V gene (reference sequence). This CDR3 is 15 amino acids long. Trimming cost V 4 bases and J 0 bases, with 12 bases left between them. Here the CDR3 reads CASSSRQGTNYGYTF. CDR3 sequence (DNA): TGTGCCAGCAGTTCTCGGCAGGGGACTAACTATGGCTACACCTTC.

As concerns this clone: This sample also contains other DNA sequences that code for the same CDR3. The chain employs TRBV19 and TRBJ1-1; D gene ambiguous. This CDR3 contains 15 residues. Trimming stripped 0 bases from V and 0 bases from J, with 8 bases between. Per germline, CDR1 LNHDA and CDR2 SQIVND (reference sequence). CDR3 nucleotide sequence: TGTGCCAGTAGTATAGATAACAGAATGAACACTGAAGCTTTCTTT. Translation gives CASSIDNRMNTEAFF.

This clone was recorded only once. The chain joins TRBV4-2 to TRBJ1-5; D is perhaps TRBD1 (6 bases). CDR3 size: 15 residues. Germline V gene lookup returns CDR1 LGHNA and CDR2 YNFKEQ. Between the trimmed V and J ends, which lost 0 bases and 4 bases, there was a span of 10 bases. CDR3 sequence reads: CASSQEGGRNQPQHF. The DNA for the CDR3 is TGTGCCAGCAGCCAAGAGGGGGGGCGGAATCAGCCCCAGCATTTT.

This clone is a singleton in its sample. This sequence joins TRBV7-9 and TRBJ2-7, with 10 bases lining up with TRBD1. V dropped 4 bases and J dropped 5; count of bases not matched to a gene: 8. Germline V gene sequence: CDR1 SEHNR, CDR2 FQNEAQ (reference sequence). The CDR3 extends over 15 amino acids. The CDR3 sequence is CASSYKDRGQHEQYF. CDR3 nucleotide sequence: TGTGCCAGCAGCTACAAAGACAGGGGGCAACACGAGCAGTACTTC.

The V gene is TRBV27, the J gene TRBJ1-2, with 9 bases matching TRBD1. Germline V gene data show CDR1 as MNHEY and CDR2 as SMNVEV (reference sequence). After removal of 6 bases from V and 5 bases from J, the junction contained 19 bases not matched to a gene. The CDR3 consists of 18 residues. The CDR3, as DNA: TGTGCCAGCAGGACCCAAGCCGGACAGGGGCCGATCCTATATGGCTACACCTTC. The encoded protein is CASRTQAGQGPILYGYTF.

The chain uses TRBV6-6 and TRBJ1-2; D call uncertain. Germline V gives CDR1 MNHNY, CDR2 SVGAGI (reference sequence). CDR3 length: 11 residues. This CDR3 reads CAPRANYGYTF. The DNA of the CDR3 is TGTGCTCCGCGAGCTAACTATGGCTACACCTTC.

This chain's CDR3 is CASSPLGRVEETQYF. DNA for the CDR3: TGTGCCAGCAGCCCCCTCGGGAGGGTGGAAGAGACCCAGTACTTC. The chain recombines TRBV28 with TRBJ2-5; TRBD2 agrees at 8 bases. V shed 6 bases and J 3 bases; nucleotides not matched to a gene: 9. Germline loops: CDR1 MDHEN, CDR2 SYDVKM. This CDR3 spans 15 amino acids.

V gene TRBV6-6 combines with J gene TRBJ1-2; D might be TRBD1 (5 bases). The CDR3 consists of 14 residues. V was trimmed by 2 bases and J by 5 bases, leaving 12 bases between them. Germline values: CDR1 MNHNY, CDR2 SVGAGI (reference sequence). DNA of the CDR3: TGTGCCAGCAGTTACACGGAGGGGATGTATGGCTACACCTTC. It yields the protein CASSYTEGMYGYTF.

This rearrangement joins TRBV6-5 to TRBJ1-5, with D uncertain. Deletions cut 5 bases from V and 0 bases from J, with 5 bases between. This CDR3 has 13 residues. Germline values: CDR1 MNHEY, CDR2 SVGAGI. CDR3 in amino acids: CASSRASNQPQHF. The CDR3 DNA follows: TGTGCCAGCAGTCGTGCTAGCAATCAGCCCCAGCATTTT.

The DNA for the CDR3 is TGTGCCAGCAGCCAAGGGGTCGAGTCAACCTACTACGAGCAGTACTTC. It is translated as CASSQGVESTYYEQYF. The chain employs TRBV4-2 and TRBJ2-7; D not resolved. This CDR3 comprises 16 residues. Trimming stripped 1 base from V and 3 bases from J, with 16 bases between. CDR1 LGHNA and CDR2 YNFKEQ come from the germline V gene.

The chain couples TRBV5-1 to TRBJ1-4; no firm D call. Germline values: CDR1 SGHRS, CDR2 YFSETQ. The CDR3 is 15 amino acids. V dropped 1 base and J dropped 2 bases, with 9 bases sitting between them. The CDR3 DNA sequence: TGCGCCAGCAGCTTGTATCCTGGGACTAATGAAAAACTGTTTTTT. Amino acid sequence: CASSLYPGTNEKLFF.

The CDR3 region is CASSPWTGRGTGELFF. The CDR3 nucleotides are TGTGCCAGCTCTCCCTGGACAGGTCGGGGGACCGGGGAGCTGTTTTTT. V and J are TRBV18 and TRBJ2-2, with a weak D call TRBD1 (7 bases). Germline values: CDR1 KGHSH, CDR2 LQKENI. The CDR3 spans 16 residues. V lost 6 bases, J lost 5 bases, and 19 bases lay in between.

This chain joins TRBV27 and TRBJ1-4; unclear D gene. Germline V lookup: CDR1 MNHEY, CDR2 SMNVEV (reference sequence). CDR3 length: 17 amino acids. Trimming took 4 bases from V and 0 from J, leaving 15 bases between them. The chain's CDR3 is CASSSGFEAATNEKLFF. CDR3 DNA: TGTGCCAGCAGTTCGGGTTTTGAGGCTGCAACTAATGAAAAACTGTTTTTT.

The chain recombines TRBV6-5 with TRBJ1-4; unclear D gene. There are 16 residues in the CDR3. CDR1 MNHEY and CDR2 SVGAGI come from the germline V gene. Between the trimmed V and J ends, which lost 4 bases and 2 bases, there was a span of 14 bases. DNA of the CDR3: TGTGCCAGCAGTTCCCTTGACCCGGGGACTAATGAAAAACTGTTTTTT. It codes for CASSSLDPGTNEKLFF.

The chain recombines TRBV7-9 with TRBJ1-2, with TRBD1 matching 7 bases. CDR1 is SEHNR, CDR2 FQNEAQ, per germline (reference sequence). V dropped 1 base and J dropped 3; count of bases not matched to a gene: 8. The length of the CDR3 is 16 residues. CDR3: CASSLEPEGTDYGYTF. DNA of the CDR3: TGTGCCAGCAGCTTAGAGCCGGAGGGGACAGACTATGGCTACACCTTC.

This rearrangement joins TRBV5-1 to TRBJ2-2; 8 bases map to TRBD2. Unmatched junction bases numbered 7, after V lost 2 bases and J lost 7 bases. The CDR3 is made up of 15 amino acids. The germline V gene encodes CDR1 SGHRS and CDR2 YFSETQ. The CDR3 region is CASSLEAGEGGELFF. The CDR3 DNA reads TGCGCCAGCAGCTTAGAAGCGGGAGAAGGCGGGGAGCTGTTTTTT.